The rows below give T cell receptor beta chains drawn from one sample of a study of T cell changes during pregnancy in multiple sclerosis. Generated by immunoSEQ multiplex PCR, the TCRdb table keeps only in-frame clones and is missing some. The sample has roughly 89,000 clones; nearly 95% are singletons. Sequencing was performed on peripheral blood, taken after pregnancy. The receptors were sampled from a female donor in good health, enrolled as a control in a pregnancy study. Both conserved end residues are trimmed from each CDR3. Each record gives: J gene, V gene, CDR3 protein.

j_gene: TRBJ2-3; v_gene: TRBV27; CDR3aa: ASSSQAYRTDTQY
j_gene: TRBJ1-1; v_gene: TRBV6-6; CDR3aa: ASSYWDRNQAF
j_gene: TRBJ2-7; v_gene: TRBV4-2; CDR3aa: ASSQVTGGPIEQY
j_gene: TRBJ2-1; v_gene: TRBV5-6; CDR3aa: ASSFFARGEANEQF
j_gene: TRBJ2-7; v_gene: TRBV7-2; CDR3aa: ASTRTHSYEQC
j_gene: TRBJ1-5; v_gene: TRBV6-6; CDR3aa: ASRIGTVGNQPQH
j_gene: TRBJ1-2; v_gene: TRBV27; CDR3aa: ASRATDGNNYT
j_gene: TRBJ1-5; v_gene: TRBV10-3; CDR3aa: ATEQGYSNQPQH
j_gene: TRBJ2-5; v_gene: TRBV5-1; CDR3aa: ASSEQGETQY
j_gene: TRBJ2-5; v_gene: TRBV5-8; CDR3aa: ASSGLGGPQY
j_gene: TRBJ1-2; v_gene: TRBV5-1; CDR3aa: ASSPDMSYGYT
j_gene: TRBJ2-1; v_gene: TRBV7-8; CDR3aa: ASSLLAGVTSGEQF
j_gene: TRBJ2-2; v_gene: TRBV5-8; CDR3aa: ASSPRDRVTGELF
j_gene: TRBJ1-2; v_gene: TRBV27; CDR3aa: ASSSPGQGRYGYT
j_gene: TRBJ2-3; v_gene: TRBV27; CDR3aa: ASSLRGDRSDTQY
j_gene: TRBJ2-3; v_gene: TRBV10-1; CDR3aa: ASGTSQY
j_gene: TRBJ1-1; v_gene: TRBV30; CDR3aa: AWSGGYTEAF
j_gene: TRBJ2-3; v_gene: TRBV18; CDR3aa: ASSRGGSTDTQY
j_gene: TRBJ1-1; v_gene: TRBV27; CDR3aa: ASSSTLATEAF
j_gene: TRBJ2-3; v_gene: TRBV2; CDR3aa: ASSDESRFSGLAGGSSTDTQY
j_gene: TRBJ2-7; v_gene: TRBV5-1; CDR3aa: ASSLDQDRVEQY
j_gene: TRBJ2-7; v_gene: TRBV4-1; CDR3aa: ASSQVLGGYSYEQY
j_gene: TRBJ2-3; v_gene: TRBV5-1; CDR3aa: ASSDQAGTDTQY
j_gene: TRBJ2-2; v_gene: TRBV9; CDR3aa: ASSGWQTRGGELF